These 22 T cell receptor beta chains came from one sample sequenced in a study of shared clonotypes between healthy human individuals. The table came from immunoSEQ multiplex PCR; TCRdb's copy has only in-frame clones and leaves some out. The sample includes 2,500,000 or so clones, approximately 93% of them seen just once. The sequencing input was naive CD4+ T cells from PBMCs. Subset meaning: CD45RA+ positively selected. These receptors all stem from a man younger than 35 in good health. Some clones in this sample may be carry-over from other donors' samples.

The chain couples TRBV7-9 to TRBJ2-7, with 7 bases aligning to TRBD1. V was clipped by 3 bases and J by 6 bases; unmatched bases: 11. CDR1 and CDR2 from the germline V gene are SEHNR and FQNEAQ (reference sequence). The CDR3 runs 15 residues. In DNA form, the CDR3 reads TGTGCCAGCAGCTTTACGGACAGGCCGCACGGCGAGCAGTACTTC. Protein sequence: CASSFTDRPHGEQYF.

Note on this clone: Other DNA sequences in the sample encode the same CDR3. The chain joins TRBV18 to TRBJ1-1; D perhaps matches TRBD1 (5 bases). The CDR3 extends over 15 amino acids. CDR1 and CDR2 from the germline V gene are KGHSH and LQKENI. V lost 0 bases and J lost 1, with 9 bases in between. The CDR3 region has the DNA TGTGCCAGCTCACCACCGGGACTCAGGAACACTGAAGCTTTCTTT. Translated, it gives CASSPPGLRNTEAFF.

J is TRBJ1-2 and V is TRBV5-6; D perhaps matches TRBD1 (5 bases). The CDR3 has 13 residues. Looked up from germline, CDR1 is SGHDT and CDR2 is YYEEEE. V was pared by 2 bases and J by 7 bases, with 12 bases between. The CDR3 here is CASSFTGLRGYTF. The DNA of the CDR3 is TGTGCCAGCAGCTTCACGGGGCTGCGTGGCTACACCTTC.

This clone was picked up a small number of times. CDR3 loop: CAWSVNGVQPQHF. The DNA for the CDR3 is TGTGCCTGGAGTGTCAATGGAGTTCAGCCCCAGCATTTT. The chain employs TRBV30 and TRBJ1-5; D gene uncertain. The CDR3 is 13 residues long. The germline V gene encodes CDR1 GTSNPN and CDR2 SVGIG (reference sequence). V was pared by 0 bases and J by 6 bases, with 9 bases between.

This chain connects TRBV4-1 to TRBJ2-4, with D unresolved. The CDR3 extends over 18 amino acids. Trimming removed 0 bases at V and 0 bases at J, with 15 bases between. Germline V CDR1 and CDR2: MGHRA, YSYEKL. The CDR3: CASSQDMRNFQAKNIQYF. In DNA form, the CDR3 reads TGCGCCAGCAGCCAAGATATGAGGAACTTCCAAGCCAAAAACATTCAGTACTTC.

The CDR3 DNA is TGTGCCAGCAGTTACCCGGGAGCAGCCTACGAGCAGTACTTC. It encodes CASSYPGAAYEQYF. V is TRBV6-5 and J is TRBJ2-7, with a tentative D call TRBD2 (6 bases). V lost 2 bases and J lost 2, with 10 bases in between. The CDR3 length is 14 residues. CDR1 is MNHEY and CDR2 is SVGAGI in the germline V gene.

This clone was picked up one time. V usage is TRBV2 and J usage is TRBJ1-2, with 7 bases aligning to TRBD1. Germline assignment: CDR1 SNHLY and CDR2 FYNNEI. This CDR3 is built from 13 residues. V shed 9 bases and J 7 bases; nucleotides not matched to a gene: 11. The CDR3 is CASTLRRDSGYTF. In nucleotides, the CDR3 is TGTGCCAGTACTCTCAGACGGGACAGTGGCTACACCTTC.

This CDR3 reads CASSSRRGETQYF. The CDR3 DNA reads TGTGCCAGCAGCTCAAGGAGAGGAGAGACCCAGTACTTC. The rearrangement links TRBV11-3 to TRBJ2-5; D is unclear. V dropped 4 bases and J dropped 4 bases, with 10 bases sitting between them. CDR3 length: 13 amino acids. Looked up from germline, CDR1 is SGHNT and CDR2 is YENEEA.

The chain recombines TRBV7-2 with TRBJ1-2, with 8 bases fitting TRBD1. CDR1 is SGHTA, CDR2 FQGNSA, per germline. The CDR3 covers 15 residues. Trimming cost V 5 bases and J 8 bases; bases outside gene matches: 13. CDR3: CASSISPDRGSGYTF. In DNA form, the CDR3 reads TGTGCCAGCAGCATCTCCCCCGACAGGGGAAGCGGCTACACCTTC.

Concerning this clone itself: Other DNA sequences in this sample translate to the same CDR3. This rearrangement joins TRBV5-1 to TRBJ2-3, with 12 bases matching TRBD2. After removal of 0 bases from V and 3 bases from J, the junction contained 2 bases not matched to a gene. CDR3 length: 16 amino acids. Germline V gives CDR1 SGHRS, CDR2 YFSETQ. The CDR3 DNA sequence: TGCGCCAGCAGCTTGGGACTAGCGGGAGAAACAGATACGCAGTATTTT. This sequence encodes CASSLGLAGETDTQYF. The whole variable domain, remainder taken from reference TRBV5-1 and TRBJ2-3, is KAGVTQTPRYLIKTRGQQVTLSCSPISGHRSVSWYQQTPGQGLQFLFEYFSETQRNKGNFPGRFSGRQFSNSRSEMNVSTLELGDSALYLCASSLGLAGETDTQYFGPGTRLTVL.

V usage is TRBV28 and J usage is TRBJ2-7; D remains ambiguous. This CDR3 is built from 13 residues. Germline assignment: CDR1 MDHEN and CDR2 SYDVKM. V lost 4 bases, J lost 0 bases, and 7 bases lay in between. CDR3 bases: TGTGCCAGCAGTTCAGTTCCCTCCTACGAGCAGTACTTC. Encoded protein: CASSSVPSYEQYF.

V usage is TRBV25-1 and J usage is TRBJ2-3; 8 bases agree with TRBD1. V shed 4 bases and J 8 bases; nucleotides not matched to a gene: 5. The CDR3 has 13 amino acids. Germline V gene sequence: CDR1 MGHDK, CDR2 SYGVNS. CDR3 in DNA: TGTGCCAGCAGTGGATTACAGGGGGGTACGCAGTATTTT. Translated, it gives CASSGLQGGTQYF.

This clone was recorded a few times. Here the CDR3 DNA reads TGTGCCTGGGGGGTACGGGAAGCTTTCTTT. This gives the protein CAWGVREAFF. The rearrangement uses TRBV30 and TRBJ1-1; no firm D call. Trimming removed 5 bases from V and 8 bases from J, with 9 bases in between. This CDR3 region has 10 residues. Germline CDR1 reads GTSNPN; CDR2 reads SVGIG (reference sequence).

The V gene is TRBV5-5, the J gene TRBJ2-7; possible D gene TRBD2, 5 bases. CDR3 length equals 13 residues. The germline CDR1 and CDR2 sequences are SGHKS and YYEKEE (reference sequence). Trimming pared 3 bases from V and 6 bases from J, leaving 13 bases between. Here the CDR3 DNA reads TGTGCCAGCAGCTCCGATACTAGATCCGAGCAGTACTTC. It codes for CASSSDTRSEQYF. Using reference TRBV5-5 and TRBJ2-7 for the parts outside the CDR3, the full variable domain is DAGVTQSPTHLIKTRGQQVTLRCSPISGHKSVSWYQQVLGQGPQFIFQYYEKEERGRGNFPDRFSARQFPNYSSELNVNALLLGDSALYLCASSSDTRSEQYFGPGTRLTVT.

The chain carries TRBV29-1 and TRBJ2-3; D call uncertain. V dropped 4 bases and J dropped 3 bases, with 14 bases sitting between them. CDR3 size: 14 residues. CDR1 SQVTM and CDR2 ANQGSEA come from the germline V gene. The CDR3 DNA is TGCAGCGTTGCCCGCCTCCTTAAGACAGATACGCAGTATTTT. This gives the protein CSVARLLKTDTQYF.

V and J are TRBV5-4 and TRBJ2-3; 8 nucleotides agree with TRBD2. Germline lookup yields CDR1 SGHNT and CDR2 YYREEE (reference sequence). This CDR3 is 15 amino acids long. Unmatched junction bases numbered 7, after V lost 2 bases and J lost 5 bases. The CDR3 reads CASSLKTGGRDTQYF. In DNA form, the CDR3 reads TGTGCCAGCAGCTTAAAAACGGGAGGGCGAGATACGCAGTATTTT.

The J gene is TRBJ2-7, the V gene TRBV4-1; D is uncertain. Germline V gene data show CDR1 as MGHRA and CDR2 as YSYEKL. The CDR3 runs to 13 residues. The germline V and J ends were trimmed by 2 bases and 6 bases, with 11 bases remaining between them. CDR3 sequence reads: CASSQTLTVEQYF. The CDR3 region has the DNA TGCGCCAGCAGCCAAACTCTTACTGTCGAGCAGTACTTC.

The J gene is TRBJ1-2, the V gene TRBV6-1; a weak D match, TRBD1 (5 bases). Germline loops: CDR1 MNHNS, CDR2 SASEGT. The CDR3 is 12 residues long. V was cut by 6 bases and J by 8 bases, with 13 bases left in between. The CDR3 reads CASRGRVKGYTF. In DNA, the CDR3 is TGTGCCAGCAGGGGGCGCGTGAAGGGCTACACCTTC.

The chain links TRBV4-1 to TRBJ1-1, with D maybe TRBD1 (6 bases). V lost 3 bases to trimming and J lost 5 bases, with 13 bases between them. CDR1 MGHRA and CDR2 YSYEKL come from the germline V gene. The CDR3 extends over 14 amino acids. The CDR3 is CASSHPQGHTEAFF. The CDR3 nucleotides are TGCGCCAGCAGCCACCCACAGGGTCATACTGAAGCTTTCTTT.

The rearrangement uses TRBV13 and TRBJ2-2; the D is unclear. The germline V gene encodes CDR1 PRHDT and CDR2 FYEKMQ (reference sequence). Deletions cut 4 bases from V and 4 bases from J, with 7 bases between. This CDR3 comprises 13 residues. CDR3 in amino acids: CASSSRITGELFF. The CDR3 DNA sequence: TGTGCCAGCAGCTCGCGAATCACCGGGGAGCTGTTTTTT.

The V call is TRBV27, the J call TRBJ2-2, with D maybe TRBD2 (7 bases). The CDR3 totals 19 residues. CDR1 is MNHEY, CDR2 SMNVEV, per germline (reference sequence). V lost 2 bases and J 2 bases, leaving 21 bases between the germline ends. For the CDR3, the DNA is TGTGCCAGCAGTTTAAGGTCGGGGGGCCTCACTATTAACACCGGGGAGCTGTTTTTT. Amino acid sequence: CASSLRSGGLTINTGELFF.

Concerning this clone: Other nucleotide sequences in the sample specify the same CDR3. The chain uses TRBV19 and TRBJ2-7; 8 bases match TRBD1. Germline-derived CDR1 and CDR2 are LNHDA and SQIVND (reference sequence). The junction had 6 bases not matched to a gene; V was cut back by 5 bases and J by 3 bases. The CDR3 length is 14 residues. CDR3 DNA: TGTGCCAGTAGTCCTCGAGGACAGGGCTACGAGCAGTACTTC. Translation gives CASSPRGQGYEQYF. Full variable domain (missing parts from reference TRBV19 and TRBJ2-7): DGGITQSPKYLFRKEGQNVTLSCEQNLNHDAMYWYRQDPGQGLRLIYYSQIVNDFQKGDIAEGYSVSREKKESFPLTVTSAQKNPTAFYLCASSPRGQGYEQYFGPGTRLTVT.